The 23 T cell receptor beta chains presented below share a single source sample, sequenced in a study of T-cell reconstitution after alpha-beta-depleted transplantation in children. Unique molecular identifiers were incorporated when the TCRbeta library was constructed. MiXCR was run by TCRdb on the PCR reads, yielding one entry per CDR3 protein. This sample has approximately 1,000,000 distinct CDR3 sequences, with around 30% found just once. This specimen was PBMCs, mostly from graft donor cells, taken 360 days after TCRalphabeta/CD19-depleted stem cell transplant. These receptor sequences come from a boy under three years old who had a stem cell transplant for SCID, so the T cells may come from the graft donor.

A few counts support this clonotype. This chain links TRBV12-3 or TRBV12-4 with TRBJ2-1, with 8 bases aligning to TRBD2. Unmatched junction bases numbered 16, after V lost 6 bases and J lost 9 bases. The CDR3 runs to 16 residues. This CDR3 reads CASRGSGRGGLGEQFF. CDR3 nucleotides: TGTGCCAGCAGGGGTAGCGGACGGGGGGGCTTAGGTGAGCAGTTCTTC.

V usage is TRBV12-3 or TRBV12-4 and J usage is TRBJ2-6, with a possible D match to TRBD2 (7 bases). V was clipped by 5 bases and J by 0 bases, with 20 bases between them. CDR3 size: 19 residues. CDR3 sequence reads: CASSTPLGGGRSGANVLTF. DNA of the CDR3: TGTGCCAGCAGTACTCCCTTGGGCGGGGGCCGCTCTGGGGCCAACGTCCTGACTTTC.

This clonotype was observed a handful of times. This chain links TRBV20-1 with TRBJ2-7; D uncertain. Germline lookup yields CDR1 DFQATT and CDR2 SNEGSKA (reference sequence). With 6 bases removed from V and 2 bases from J, the gap between germline ends came to 17 bases. The CDR3 has 14 amino acids. The CDR3 loop reads CSAPHEADAYEQYF. The DNA of the CDR3 is TGCAGTGCCCCCCATGAGGCGGATGCCTACGAGCAGTACTTC.

This clonotype occurred a few times. The chain carries TRBV6-5 and TRBJ2-2; 8 bases align to TRBD1. The germline gives CDR1 MNHEY, CDR2 SVGAGI. There are 16 residues in the CDR3. Trimming took 0 bases from V and 3 from J; bases not matched to a gene: 3. CDR3 in amino acids: CASSYSLRGHTGELFF. CDR3 in DNA: TGTGCCAGCAGTTACTCTCTCAGGGGGCACACCGGGGAGCTGTTTTTT.

In its sample, this clonotype was seen a few times. CDR3 DNA: TGCGCCAGCAGCACCGGACAGGGGAGTGAGCAGTTCTTC. It codes for CASSTGQGSEQFF. The V and J genes are TRBV5-1 and TRBJ2-1; 9 bases fit TRBD1. The CDR3 runs to 13 residues. The ends lost 4 bases at V and 9 bases at J; junction bases unmatched: 5. Germline CDR1 SGHRS, CDR2 YFSETQ.

J is TRBJ2-5 and V is TRBV6-5, with no clear D. This CDR3 spans 13 amino acids. Germline V lookup: CDR1 MNHEY, CDR2 SVGAGI. V was cut by 7 bases and J by 2 bases, with 11 bases left in between. For the CDR3, the DNA is TGTGCCAGCACTTTTAGACCGCAAGAGACCCAGTACTTC. It codes for CASTFRPQETQYF.

This rearrangement joins TRBV5-5 to TRBJ2-5, with a possible D match to TRBD1 (6 bases). V was shortened by 0 bases and J by 2 bases, with 11 bases between the two germline ends. Germline CDR1 and CDR2: SGHKS and YYEKEE (reference sequence). This CDR3 contains 15 residues. The CDR3 bases are TGTGCCAGCAGCTTGGCCGGGACAAATCAAGAGACCCAGTACTTC. As protein: CASSLAGTNQETQYF.

The V and J genes are TRBV4-1 and TRBJ2-2, with 9 bases matching TRBD1. The CDR3 runs 20 residues. Trimming took 4 bases from V and 2 from J; bases not matched to a gene: 17. CDR1 MGHRA and CDR2 YSYEKL come from the germline V gene. The CDR3 DNA is TGCGCCAGCAGCCGCACGGGACAGGGTGATTCCAGACCCAACACCGGGGAGCTGTTTTTT. Its translation is CASSRTGQGDSRPNTGELFF.

V gene TRBV7-9 combines with J gene TRBJ2-1, with D tentatively TRBD2 (8 bases). V was pared by 5 bases and J by 8 bases, with 19 bases between. The germline CDR1 and CDR2 sequences are SEHNR and FQNEAQ (reference sequence). The CDR3 extends over 15 amino acids. The CDR3 protein is CASSIGGSAGDEQFF. The CDR3 DNA reads as TGTGCCAGCAGCATAGGGGGCTCAGCGGGGGATGAGCAGTTCTTC.

The V gene is TRBV27, the J gene TRBJ2-2, with no clear D. The V end was cut by 2 bases, the J end by 4 bases, with 11 bases between. CDR1 is MNHEY and CDR2 is SMNVEV in the germline V gene (reference sequence). This CDR3 is 15 amino acids long. The CDR3 bases are TGTGCCAGCAGTTTAGTGGAATTCGGCACCGGGGAGCTGTTTTTT. Translated: CASSLVEFGTGELFF.

The CDR3 nucleotides are TGTGCCAGCAGCTTAGAGGCCAGTGGCAATGAGCAGTTCTTC. Translated, it gives CASSLEASGNEQFF. The chain combines TRBV7-2 with TRBJ2-1; D uncertain. V gave up 1 base and J gave up 6 bases, with 10 bases separating them. CDR1 is SGHTA, CDR2 FQGNSA, per germline. This CDR3 comprises 14 residues. The full variable domain, in which reference TRBV7-2 and TRBJ2-1 provide the parts outside the CDR3, is GAGVSQSPSNKVTEKGKDVELRCDPISGHTALYWYRQSLGQGLEFLIYFQGNSAPDKSGLPSDRFSAERTGGSVSTLTIQRTQQEDSAVYLCASSLEASGNEQFFGPGTRLTVL.

This rearrangement joins TRBV5-1 to TRBJ1-1, with no clear D. V gave up 7 bases and J gave up 1 base, with 11 bases separating them. Germline loops: CDR1 SGHRS, CDR2 YFSETQ. This CDR3 contains 13 residues. The CDR3: CASQLGENTEAFF. CDR3 sequence (DNA): TGCGCCAGCCAATTAGGAGAGAACACTGAAGCTTTCTTT. Supplemented by reference TRBV5-1 and TRBJ1-1, the full variable domain reads KAGVTQTPRYLIKTRGQQVTLSCSPISGHRSVSWYQQTPGQGLQFLFEYFSETQRNKGNFPGRFSGRQFSNSRSEMNVSTLELGDSALYLCASQLGENTEAFFGQGTRLTVV.

V usage is TRBV2 and J usage is TRBJ2-1; TRBD1 aligns across 8 bases. Germline V lookup: CDR1 SNHLY, CDR2 FYNNEI. Unmatched junction bases numbered 20, after V lost 10 bases and J lost 6 bases. This CDR3 is built from 17 residues. CDR3 DNA sequence: TGTGCCACCGAGGGGACAGGAACTAGACTTTGGGTCAATGAGCAGTTCTTC. Protein product: CATEGTGTRLWVNEQFF.

This clonotype showed up just a few times. The chain joins TRBV11-2 to TRBJ2-1; TRBD2 agrees at 13 bases. CDR1 and CDR2 from the germline V gene are SGHAT and FQNNGV. V trimming: 5 bases; J trimming: 7 bases; junction bases outside the gene matches: 8. CDR3 length: 16 residues. As DNA, the CDR3 is TGTGCCAGCAGCCGGACTAGCGGGGGCCAACTTAATGAGCAGTTCTTC. Protein sequence: CASSRTSGGQLNEQFF. The variable domain in full, completed from reference TRBV11-2 and TRBJ2-1, reads EAGVAQSPRYKIIEKRQSVAFWCNPISGHATLYWYQQILGQGPKLLIQFQNNGVVDDSQLPKDRFSAERLKGVDSTLKIQPAKLEDSAVYLCASSRTSGGQLNEQFFGPGTRLTVL.

This chain uses TRBV20-1 with TRBJ2-7; possible D gene TRBD1, 5 bases. Germline V CDR1 and CDR2: DFQATT, SNEGSKA (reference sequence). With 4 bases removed from V and 4 bases from J, the gap between germline ends came to 14 bases. This CDR3 is 13 amino acids long. The CDR3 loop is CSAKVSGKYEQYF. Written as DNA, the CDR3 is TGCAGTGCTAAGGTATCAGGGAAATACGAGCAGTACTTC.

This clonotype was seen only a few times. This chain connects TRBV5-1 to TRBJ2-5; the match to TRBD2 covers 7 bases. The CDR3 is 13 residues long. J lost 4 bases, V lost 3 bases, and 3 bases had no gene match. Germline V gene sequence: CDR1 SGHRS, CDR2 YFSETQ. The DNA for the CDR3 is TGCGCCAGCAGCTGGGAGGGCCGAGAGACCCAGTACTTC. It is translated as CASSWEGRETQYF.

The rearrangement joins TRBV5-1 to TRBJ2-3; TRBD1 matches at 8 bases. V shed 0 bases, J shed 6 bases, and the junction held 3 bases outside the gene matches. This CDR3 comprises 14 residues. Germline V gene lookup returns CDR1 SGHRS and CDR2 YFSETQ. CDR3 amino acids: CASSLDYRGDTQYF. In DNA, the CDR3 is TGCGCCAGCAGCTTGGATTACAGGGGGGATACGCAGTATTTT.

This clonotype was found a few times. V gene TRBV20-1 combines with J gene TRBJ2-1, with 7 bases that match TRBD2. The CDR3 totals 18 residues. CDR1 is DFQATT, CDR2 SNEGSKA, per germline (reference sequence). V lost 3 bases and J lost 6; bases outside the gene matches: 20. The CDR3 is CSARSEFSGTISSNEQFF. The CDR3 DNA sequence: TGCAGTGCTAGGTCTGAGTTCTCTGGGACTATTTCTTCCAATGAGCAGTTCTTC.

This clonotype was counted only a few times. This chain joins TRBV27 and TRBJ2-7; 14 bases agree with TRBD2. Trimming removed 6 bases from V and 1 base from J; junction bases left unmatched: 5. Germline-derived CDR1 and CDR2 are MNHEY and SMNVEV (reference sequence). The CDR3 consists of 16 residues. The chain's CDR3 is CASRGTSGGLSYEQYF. The DNA of the CDR3 is TGTGCCAGCAGGGGGACTAGCGGGGGCCTATCCTACGAGCAGTACTTC.

This rearrangement joins TRBV18 to TRBJ2-3; the D gene could be TRBD1 or TRBD2 (6 bases each). Germline assignment: CDR1 KGHSH and CDR2 LQKENI. Trimming took off 4 bases at V and 2 bases at J, with 16 bases between the two ends. The CDR3 consists of 16 residues. CDR3 residues: CASSQDYRDTTDTQYF. CDR3 nucleotides: TGTGCCAGCTCACAGGACTACCGGGACACCACAGATACGCAGTATTTT.

The chain uses TRBV10-3 and TRBJ2-5, with 7 bases aligning to TRBD2. The germline V gene has CDR1 ENHRY and CDR2 SYGVKD. V trimming: 3 bases; J trimming: 3 bases; junction bases outside the gene matches: 1. The CDR3 totals 13 residues. The CDR3 is CAISDAGEETQYF. For the CDR3, the DNA is TGTGCCATCAGTGATGCGGGGGAAGAGACCCAGTACTTC.

V gene TRBV12-3 or TRBV12-4 combines with J gene TRBJ1-5, with D possibly being TRBD1 (6 bases). CDR3 length equals 13 residues. Trimming stripped 5 bases from V and 7 bases from J, with 12 bases between. The CDR3 reads CASSAYRVQPQHF. The CDR3 region has the DNA TGTGCCAGCAGTGCCTACAGGGTCCAGCCCCAGCATTTT.

V and J are TRBV27 and TRBJ2-3; TRBD1 matches at 7 bases. Germline V CDR1 and CDR2: MNHEY, SMNVEV (reference sequence). The CDR3 contains 20 residues. Germline trimming cut 6 bases from V and 2 bases from J; bases unmatched to any gene: 23. For the CDR3, the DNA is TGTGCCAGCAGCCTTTTTGGATACATGCAGGGGGTCCCAATCACAGATACGCAGTATTTT. This encodes CASSLFGYMQGVPITDTQYF.